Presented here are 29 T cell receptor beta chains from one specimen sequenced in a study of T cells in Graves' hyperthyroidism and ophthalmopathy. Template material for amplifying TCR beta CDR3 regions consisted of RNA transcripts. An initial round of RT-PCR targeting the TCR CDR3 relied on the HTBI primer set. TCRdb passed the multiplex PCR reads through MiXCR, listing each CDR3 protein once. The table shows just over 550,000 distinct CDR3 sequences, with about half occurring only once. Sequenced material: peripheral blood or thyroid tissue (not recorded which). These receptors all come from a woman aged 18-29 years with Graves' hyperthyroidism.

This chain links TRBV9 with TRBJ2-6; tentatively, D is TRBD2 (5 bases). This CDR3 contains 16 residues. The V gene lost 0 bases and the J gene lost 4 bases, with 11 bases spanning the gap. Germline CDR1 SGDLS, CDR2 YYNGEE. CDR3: CASSVGWGDGANVLTF. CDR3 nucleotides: TGTGCCAGCAGCGTAGGTTGGGGAGACGGGGCCAACGTCCTGACTTTC.

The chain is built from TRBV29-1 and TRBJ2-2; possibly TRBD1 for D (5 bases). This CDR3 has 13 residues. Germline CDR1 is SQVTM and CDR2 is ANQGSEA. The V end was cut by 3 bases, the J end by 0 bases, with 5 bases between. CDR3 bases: TGCAGCGTTGACAGGGCGAACACCGGGGAGCTGTTTTTT. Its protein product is CSVDRANTGELFF.

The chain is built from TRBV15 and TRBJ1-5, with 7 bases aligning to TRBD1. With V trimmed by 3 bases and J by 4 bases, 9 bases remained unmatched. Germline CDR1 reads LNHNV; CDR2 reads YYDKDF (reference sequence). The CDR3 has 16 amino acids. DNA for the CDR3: TGTGCCACCAGCAGTTTAGCCGACAGGGAAAATCAGCCCCAGCATTTT. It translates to CATSSLADRENQPQHF.

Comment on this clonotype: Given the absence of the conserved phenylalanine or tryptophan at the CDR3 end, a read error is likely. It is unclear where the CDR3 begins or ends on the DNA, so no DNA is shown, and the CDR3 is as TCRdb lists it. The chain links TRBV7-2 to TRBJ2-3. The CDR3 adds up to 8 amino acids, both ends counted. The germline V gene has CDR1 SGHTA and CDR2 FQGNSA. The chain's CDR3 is CASSQDLG.

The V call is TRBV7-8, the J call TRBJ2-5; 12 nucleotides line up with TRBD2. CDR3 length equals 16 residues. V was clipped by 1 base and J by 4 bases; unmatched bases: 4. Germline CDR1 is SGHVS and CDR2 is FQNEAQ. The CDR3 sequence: CASSLGGLAGLETQYF. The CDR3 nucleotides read TGTGCCAGCAGCTTAGGGGGACTAGCGGGTTTAGAGACCCAGTACTTC.

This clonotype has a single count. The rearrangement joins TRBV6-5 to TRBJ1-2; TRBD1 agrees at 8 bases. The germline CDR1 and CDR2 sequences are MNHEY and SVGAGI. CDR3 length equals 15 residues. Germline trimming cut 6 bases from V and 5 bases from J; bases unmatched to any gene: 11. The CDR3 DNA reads TGTGCCAGCAGCCCCGGACAGGGCAATTGGTATGGCTACACCTTC. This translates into CASSPGQGNWYGYTF.

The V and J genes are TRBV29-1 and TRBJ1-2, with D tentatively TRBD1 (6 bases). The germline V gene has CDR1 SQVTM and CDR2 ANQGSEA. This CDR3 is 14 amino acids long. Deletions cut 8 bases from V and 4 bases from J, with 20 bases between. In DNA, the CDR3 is TGCAGCAGTCGATTCAAGGGGGGAATCTATGGCTACACCTTC. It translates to CSSRFKGGIYGYTF.

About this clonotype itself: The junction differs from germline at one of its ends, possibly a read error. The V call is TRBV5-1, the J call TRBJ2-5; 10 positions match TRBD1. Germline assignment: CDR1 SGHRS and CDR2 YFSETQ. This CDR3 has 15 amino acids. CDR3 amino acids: CASSLSTGGKETQYF. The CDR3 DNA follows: TGTGCCAGCAGCCTATCGACAGGGGGCAAAGAGACCCAGTACTTC.

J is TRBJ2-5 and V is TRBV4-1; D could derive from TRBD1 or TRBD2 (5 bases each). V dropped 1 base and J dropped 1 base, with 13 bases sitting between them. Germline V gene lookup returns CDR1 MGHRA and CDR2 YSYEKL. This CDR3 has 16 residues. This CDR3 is CASSQGSGRRQETQYF. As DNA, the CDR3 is TGCGCCAGCAGCCAAGGATCGGGACGCCGCCAAGAGACCCAGTACTTC.

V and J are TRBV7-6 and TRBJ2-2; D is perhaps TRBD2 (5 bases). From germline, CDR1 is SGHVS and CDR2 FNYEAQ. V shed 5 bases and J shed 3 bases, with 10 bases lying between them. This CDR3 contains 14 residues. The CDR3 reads CASSVEADTGELFF. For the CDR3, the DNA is TGTGCCAGCAGCGTAGAAGCGGACACCGGGGAGCTGTTTTTT.

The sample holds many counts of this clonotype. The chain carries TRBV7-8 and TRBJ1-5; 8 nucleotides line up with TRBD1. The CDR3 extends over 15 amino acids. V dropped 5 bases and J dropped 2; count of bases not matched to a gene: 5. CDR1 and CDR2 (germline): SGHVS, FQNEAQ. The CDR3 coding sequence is TGTGCCAGCAGCCGAAACAGGGGGGGCAATCAGCCCCAGCATTTT. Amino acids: CASSRNRGGNQPQHF.

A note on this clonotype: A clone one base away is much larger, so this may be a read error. The CDR3 loop reads CASSFLGSGANVLTF. The CDR3 DNA reads TGTGCCAGCAGCTTTTTGGGCTCTGGGGCCAACGTCCTGACTTTC. The gene calls are TRBV7-9 and TRBJ2-6; D uncertain. The CDR3 is 15 amino acids. Per germline, CDR1 SEHNR and CDR2 FQNEAQ (reference sequence). V was cut by 3 bases and J by 0 bases, with 6 bases left in between.

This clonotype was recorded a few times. The CDR3 reads CSARDPGRNSNQPQHF. The CDR3 DNA sequence: TGCAGTGCTAGAGATCCGGGCAGAAATAGCAATCAGCCCCAGCATTTT. The gene calls are TRBV20-1 and TRBJ1-5; unclear D gene. Looked up from germline, CDR1 is DFQATT and CDR2 is SNEGSKA (reference sequence). CDR3 length equals 16 residues. Trimming took 0 bases from V and 0 from J, leaving 12 bases between them.

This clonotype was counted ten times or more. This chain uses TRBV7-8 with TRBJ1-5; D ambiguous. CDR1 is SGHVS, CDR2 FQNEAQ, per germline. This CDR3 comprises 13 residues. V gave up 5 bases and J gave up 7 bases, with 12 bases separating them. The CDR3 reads CASSPNLWQPQHF. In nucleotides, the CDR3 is TGTGCCAGCAGCCCTAATCTCTGGCAGCCCCAGCATTTT.

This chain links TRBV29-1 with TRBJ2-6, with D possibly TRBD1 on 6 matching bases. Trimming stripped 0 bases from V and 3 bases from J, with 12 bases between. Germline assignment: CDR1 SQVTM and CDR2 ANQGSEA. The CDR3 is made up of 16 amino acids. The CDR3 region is CSVEDQGRSGANVLTF. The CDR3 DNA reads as TGCAGCGTTGAAGACCAGGGGCGAAGTGGGGCCAACGTCCTGACTTTC.

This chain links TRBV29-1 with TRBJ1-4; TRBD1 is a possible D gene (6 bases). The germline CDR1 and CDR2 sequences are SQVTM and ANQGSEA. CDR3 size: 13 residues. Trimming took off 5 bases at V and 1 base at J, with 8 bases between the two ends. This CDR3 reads CSVTGRTNEKLFF. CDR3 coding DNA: TGCAGCGTTACAGGGAGAACTAATGAAAAACTGTTTTTT.

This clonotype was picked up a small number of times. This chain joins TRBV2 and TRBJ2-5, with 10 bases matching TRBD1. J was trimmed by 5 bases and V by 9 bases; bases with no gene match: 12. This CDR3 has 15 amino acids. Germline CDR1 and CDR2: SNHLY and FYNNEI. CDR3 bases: TGTGCCAGTAGGGCCGGGACAGGGGCGGCGGAGACCCAGTACTTC. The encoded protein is CASRAGTGAAETQYF.

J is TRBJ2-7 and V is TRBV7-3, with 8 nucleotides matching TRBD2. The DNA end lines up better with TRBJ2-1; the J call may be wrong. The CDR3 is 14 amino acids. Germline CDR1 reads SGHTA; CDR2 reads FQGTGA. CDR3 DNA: TGTGCCAGCAGCTTAGCGGGAGGAGTAGATGAGCAGTTCTTC. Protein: CASSLAGGVDEQFF.

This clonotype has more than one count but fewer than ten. The CDR3 DNA sequence: TGCAGTGCTAGAGATTGGAGACACGGCAATCAGCCCCAGCATTTT. This translates into CSARDWRHGNQPQHF. This chain connects TRBV20-1 to TRBJ1-5; D gene ambiguous. This CDR3 region has 15 residues. From germline, CDR1 is DFQATT and CDR2 SNEGSKA (reference sequence). The V end lost 0 bases, the J end lost 2 bases, and 11 bases lay between the germline ends.

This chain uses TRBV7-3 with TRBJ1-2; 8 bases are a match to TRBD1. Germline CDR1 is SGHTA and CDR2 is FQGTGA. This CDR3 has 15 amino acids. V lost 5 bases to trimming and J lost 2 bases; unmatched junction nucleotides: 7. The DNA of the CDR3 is TGTGCCAGCAGCCCTTCGGGACAGGCGAACTATGGCTACACCTTC. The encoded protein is CASSPSGQANYGYTF. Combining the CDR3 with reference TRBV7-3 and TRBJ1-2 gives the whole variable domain GAGVSQTPSNKVTEKGKYVELRCDPISGHTALYWYRQSLGQGPEFLIYFQGTGAADDSGLPNDRFFAVRPEGSVSTLKIQRTERGDSAVYLCASSPSGQANYGYTFGSGTRLTVV.

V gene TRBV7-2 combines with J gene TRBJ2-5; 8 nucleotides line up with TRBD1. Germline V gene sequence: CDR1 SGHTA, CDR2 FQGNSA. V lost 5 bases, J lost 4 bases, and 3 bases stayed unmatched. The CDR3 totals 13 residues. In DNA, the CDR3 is TGTGCCAGCAGCCAGGACAGGGCAGAGACCCAGTACTTC. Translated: CASSQDRAETQYF. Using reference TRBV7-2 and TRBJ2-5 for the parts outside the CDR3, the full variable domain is GAGVSQSPSNKVTEKGKDVELRCDPISGHTALYWYRQSLGQGLEFLIYFQGNSAPDKSGLPSDRFSAERTGGSVSTLTIQRTQQEDSAVYLCASSQDRAETQYFGPGTRLLVL.

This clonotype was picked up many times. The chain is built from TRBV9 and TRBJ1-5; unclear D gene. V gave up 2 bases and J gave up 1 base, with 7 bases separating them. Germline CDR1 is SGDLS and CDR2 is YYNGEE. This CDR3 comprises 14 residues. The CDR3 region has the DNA TGTGCCAGCAGCGTGGGCAAGAGCAATCAGCCCCAGCATTTT. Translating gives CASSVGKSNQPQHF.

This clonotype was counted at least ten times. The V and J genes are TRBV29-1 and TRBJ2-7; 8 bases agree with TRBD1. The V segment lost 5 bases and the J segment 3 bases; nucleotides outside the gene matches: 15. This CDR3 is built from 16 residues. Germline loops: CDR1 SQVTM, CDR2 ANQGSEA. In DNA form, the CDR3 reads TGCAGCGTTACCTCCCCCGGGACAGGATCCTTCTACGAGCAGTACTTC. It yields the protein CSVTSPGTGSFYEQYF.

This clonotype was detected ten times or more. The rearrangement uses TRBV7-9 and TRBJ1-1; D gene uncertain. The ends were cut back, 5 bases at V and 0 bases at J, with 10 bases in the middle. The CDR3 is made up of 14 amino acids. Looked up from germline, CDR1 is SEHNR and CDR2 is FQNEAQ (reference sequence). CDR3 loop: CASSPGEVNTEAFF. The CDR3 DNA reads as TGTGCCAGCAGCCCGGGAGAGGTGAACACTGAAGCTTTCTTT.

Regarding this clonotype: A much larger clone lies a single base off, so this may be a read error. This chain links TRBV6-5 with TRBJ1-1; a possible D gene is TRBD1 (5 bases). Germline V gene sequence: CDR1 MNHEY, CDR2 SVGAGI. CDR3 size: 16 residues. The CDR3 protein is CAISYPSGAMNTEAFF. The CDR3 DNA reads TGTGCCATCAGTTACCCATCCGGGGCCATGAACACTGAAGCTTTCTTT.

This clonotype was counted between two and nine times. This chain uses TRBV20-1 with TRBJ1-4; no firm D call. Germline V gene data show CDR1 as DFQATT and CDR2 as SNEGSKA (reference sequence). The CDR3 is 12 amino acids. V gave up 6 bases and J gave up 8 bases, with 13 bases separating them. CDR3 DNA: TGCAGTGCCGGCATGAATAAGGAAAAACTGTTTTTT. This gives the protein CSAGMNKEKLFF.

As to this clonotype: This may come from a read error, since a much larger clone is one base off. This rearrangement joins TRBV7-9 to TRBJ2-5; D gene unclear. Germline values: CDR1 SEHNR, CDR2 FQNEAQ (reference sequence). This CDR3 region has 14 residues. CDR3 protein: CASSSSGSQEAQYF. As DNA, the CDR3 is TGTGCCAGCAGCTCGTCCGGGTCCCAAGAGGCCCAGTACTTC. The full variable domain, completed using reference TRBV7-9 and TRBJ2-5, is DTGVSQNPRHKITKRGQNVTFRCDPISEHNRLYWYRQTLGQGPEFLTYFQNEAQLEKSRLLSDRFSAERPKGSFSTLEIQRTEQGDSAMYLCASSSSGSQEAQYFGPGTRLLVL.

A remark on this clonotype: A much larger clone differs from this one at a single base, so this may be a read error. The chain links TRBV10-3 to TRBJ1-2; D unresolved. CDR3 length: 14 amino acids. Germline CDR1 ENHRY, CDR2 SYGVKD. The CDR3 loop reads CALSESTTSYGYTF. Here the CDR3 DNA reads TGTGCCCTCAGTGAGTCTACAACTAGCTATGGCTACACCTTC.

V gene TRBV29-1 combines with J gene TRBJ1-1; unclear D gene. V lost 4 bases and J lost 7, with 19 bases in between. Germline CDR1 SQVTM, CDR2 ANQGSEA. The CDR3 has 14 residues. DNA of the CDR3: TGCAGCGTTGCGGAGGTCAATGGCGTCAGTGAAGCTTTCTTT. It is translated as CSVAEVNGVSEAFF.